This TCR beta chain was retrieved from a study of T cells in Graves' hyperthyroidism and ophthalmopathy. The study, taken as a whole, reports: Ophthalmopathy got predicted by the model a median approximately 6.3 months before its onset. Among clonotypes expanded in thyroid above 0.001, most were also found in blood.

Those patients with uncontrolled infection, other autoimmune disease, pregnancy or lactation were excluded. Diagnostic assessment was based on clinical symptoms, serum thyroxine and TRAb, thyroid ultrasound and orbital computed tomography. Comment on this clonotype: The antigen is undetermined.

Germline V lookup: CDR1 SGHRS, CDR2 YFSETQ. The CDR3 is made up of 14 amino acids. V was cut by 4 bases and J by 7 bases, with 15 bases left in between. Amplified TCR beta CDR3 regions came from RNA transcripts. Researchers ran a first-round RT-PCR on the TCR CDR3 using the HTBI primer set. TCRdb reanalysed the multiplex PCR reads using MiXCR and keeps one entry per CDR3 protein. The repertoire has some 530,000 distinct CDR3 sequences, around a fifth of them found once; the top ten carry about 49%. The chain joins TRBV5-1 to TRBJ2-1; D not certain. Specimen: blood. This receptor was identified in a woman aged 70-85 years with Graves' ophthalmopathy. In DNA form, the CDR3 reads TGCGCCAGCAGCCCTCCCCTTGTCCCTAATGAGCAGTTCTTC. Amino acids: CASSPPLVPNEQFF.